A selection of T cell receptor beta chains follows, all from one sample in a study of blood T cell repertoires in COVID-19. Repertoires were generated with immunoSEQ multiplex PCR, while TCRdb's copy carries only in-frame clones and drops some. The top ten clones hold 1.9% of a sample with around 94,000 clones, more than 90% of them seen once. The specimen sequenced was peripheral blood. All receptors come from a woman in her 50s with COVID-19, enrolled during active disease. The conserved cysteine and the conserved F or W are not part of the CDR3 here.

length: 11; J: TRBJ1-1; V: TRBV12-3/TRBV12-4; CDR3: ASSKGIGGRAF
length: 9; J: TRBJ2-7; V: TRBV12-3/TRBV12-4; CDR3: ASSGGYEQY
length: 10; J: TRBJ2-2; V: TRBV10-3; CDR3: ATDRGAGELF
length: 12; J: TRBJ1-4; V: TRBV5-6; CDR3: ASSWFQANEKLF
length: 15; J: TRBJ1-5; V: TRBV19; CDR3: ASSKRNRGYSNQPQH
length: 16; J: TRBJ1-5; V: TRBV21-1; CDR3: ASSTRLQSSGADQPQH
length: 15; J: TRBJ2-1; V: TRBV30; CDR3: AWSDGPGTGFRNEQF
length: 12; J: TRBJ1-2; V: TRBV5-1; CDR3: ASSSDRSPYGYT
length: 12; J: TRBJ1-1; V: TRBV5-6; CDR3: ASSHPAGNTEAF
length: 13; J: TRBJ2-7; V: TRBV6-2/TRBV6-3; CDR3: ASSKDRGLSGEQY
length: 14; J: TRBJ2-3; V: TRBV6-1; CDR3: ASSDVYRGIGDTQY
length: 14; J: TRBJ1-5; V: TRBV3-1/TRBV3-2; CDR3: ASSQSRTNSNQPQH
length: 12; J: TRBJ1-5; V: TRBV19; CDR3: ASSPGQRLRPQH
length: 16; J: TRBJ1-3; V: TRBV10-3; CDR3: AISESYAGTGTGNTIY
length: 13; J: TRBJ1-2; V: TRBV7-8; CDR3: ASSPGTAPNYGYT
length: 13; J: TRBJ1-1; V: TRBV5-1; CDR3: ASSLEGAGNTEAF
length: 13; J: TRBJ2-6; V: TRBV19; CDR3: ATGTGLAGANVLT
length: 13; J: TRBJ1-3; V: TRBV11-3; CDR3: ASSWTILSGNTIY
length: 11; J: TRBJ2-7; V: TRBV10-1; CDR3: ASSESGTYEQY
length: 14; J: TRBJ1-1; V: TRBV5-1; CDR3: ASSLDGTGEYTEAF
length: 11; J: TRBJ1-5; V: TRBV27; CDR3: ASSSSGGQPQH
length: 11; J: TRBJ1-2; V: TRBV6-5; CDR3: ASRTDRAGGYT
length: 12; J: TRBJ1-5; V: TRBV27; CDR3: ASSLYGYNQPQH